This T cell receptor (beta chain) was recovered during a study of cytomegalovirus exposure and HLA in healthy donors. Study outcomes and limitations: Over 150 TCR beta chains were listed as cytomegalovirus-associated. In a later analysis, CMV-associated beta chains were mostly HLA-associated, it appeared.

A word on this clone: Antigen unknown.

This CDR3 is 16 amino acids long. The germline V gene encodes CDR1 MDHEN and CDR2 SYDVKM. V was clipped by 8 bases and J by 0 bases, with 17 bases between them. PCR used 60 Vbeta primers and 13 Jbeta primers. Produced via immunoSEQ multiplex PCR; TCRdb's table is partial and in-frame only. The table lists about 190,000 clones, roughly four fifths of them singletons, with less than 4% in the top ten. The specimen sequenced was PBMCs. This TCR derives from a woman aged 25 to 39 in good health and CMV-seropositive. The chain has TRBV28 and TRBJ2-4; D may be TRBD1 (6 bases). CDR3 protein: CASVRSGALAKNIQYF. CDR3 bases: TGTGCCAGCGTGAGGTCAGGGGCCTTAGCCAAAAACATTCAGTACTTC.